The rows below give T cell receptor beta chains drawn from one sample of a study of cytomegalovirus exposure and HLA in healthy donors. The table came from immunoSEQ multiplex PCR; TCRdb's copy has only in-frame clones and leaves some out. The profile covers roughly 190,000 clones, with over 75% appearing a single time and around 3.2% taken by the ten largest. The sequenced sample was PBMCs. The receptors originated from a female donor in good health and CMV-seronegative. Both conserved end residues are part of each CDR3. Each record gives: CDR3 protein, CDR3 length, J gene, V gene.

CDR3aa: CASSEWRQEGADEQYF
len: 16
j_gene: TRBJ2-7
v_gene: TRBV25-1

CDR3aa: CASSSTSRGAGNEQFF
len: 16
j_gene: TRBJ2-1
v_gene: TRBV9

CDR3aa: CACSESTGKHEQYF
len: 14
j_gene: NA
v_gene: TRBV2

CDR3aa: CSAEGTGINEQYF
len: 13
j_gene: TRBJ2-7
v_gene: TRBV29-1

CDR3aa: CASSWGHSELKTEAFF
len: 16
j_gene: TRBJ1-1
v_gene: TRBV5-6

CDR3aa: CASNLGQGRGNQPQHF
len: 16
j_gene: TRBJ1-5
v_gene: TRBV19

CDR3aa: CASSPPLDTDEQFF
len: 14
j_gene: TRBJ2-1
v_gene: TRBV18

CDR3aa: CASALGLAEEGEQFF
len: 15
j_gene: TRBJ2-1
v_gene: TRBV12-5

CDR3aa: CASSGGGHEQYF
len: 12
j_gene: TRBJ2-7
v_gene: TRBV9

CDR3aa: CASSYATGGNTEAFF
len: 15
j_gene: TRBJ1-1
v_gene: TRBV18

CDR3aa: CASSWDRGYTGELFF
len: 15
j_gene: TRBJ2-2
v_gene: TRBV6-5

CDR3aa: CASSPVVYQGRLADYEQYF
len: 19
j_gene: TRBJ2-7
v_gene: TRBV28